This entry lists 7 T cell receptor beta chains sequenced from one sample in a study of blood T cell repertoires in COVID-19. TCRdb's copy holds only in-frame clones and misses some; the assay was immunoSEQ multiplex PCR. Among about 56,000 clones listed, 84% were seen once. Sequences were obtained from peripheral blood. These receptors came from a man aged 60 to 69 with COVID-19, enrolled during active disease.

This chain connects TRBV19 to TRBJ1-3; 7 nucleotides line up with TRBD1. This CDR3 has 15 residues. J lost 1 base, V lost 5 bases, and 5 bases had no gene match. In germline, CDR1 is LNHDA, CDR2 SQIVND (reference sequence). The CDR3 here is CASSWDRRSGNTIYF. In DNA form, the CDR3 reads TGTGCCAGTAGTTGGGACAGAAGATCTGGAAACACCATATATTTT.

This clone was observed a single time. The chain employs TRBV18 and TRBJ1-1; 9 positions match TRBD1. CDR1 and CDR2 (germline): KGHSH, LQKENI. V dropped 2 bases and J dropped 5; count of bases not matched to a gene: 3. The CDR3 has 14 residues. The CDR3 spells CASSPNRGQTEAFF. The DNA of the CDR3 is TGTGCCAGCTCACCAAACAGGGGGCAGACTGAAGCTTTCTTT.

The chain employs TRBV6-5 and TRBJ2-7; possibly TRBD1 for D (6 bases). V was shortened by 6 bases and J by 3 bases, with 18 bases between the two germline ends. The germline V gene encodes CDR1 MNHEY and CDR2 SVGAGI. This CDR3 has 15 amino acids. CDR3 protein: CASRPDSIPLYEQYF. The CDR3, as DNA: TGTGCCAGCAGACCGGACAGTATCCCCCTCTACGAGCAGTACTTC.

The gene calls are TRBV5-6 and TRBJ1-4; possible D gene TRBD1, 6 bases. Germline loops: CDR1 SGHDT, CDR2 YYEEEE. The germline V and J ends were trimmed by 2 bases and 3 bases, with 11 bases remaining between them. This CDR3 comprises 15 residues. Here the CDR3 DNA reads TGTGCCAGCAGCTTCACAGGGTTAGCTAATGAAAAACTGTTTTTT. Protein: CASSFTGLANEKLFF.

The chain employs TRBV5-4 and TRBJ1-5, with 8 bases identical to TRBD1. The CDR3 is made up of 14 amino acids. Germline V lookup: CDR1 SGHNT, CDR2 YYREEE (reference sequence). Germline trimming cut 2 bases from V and 7 bases from J; bases unmatched to any gene: 5. The CDR3 is CASSLQGGEQPQHF. CDR3 DNA sequence: TGTGCCAGCAGCTTACAGGGGGGGGAACAGCCCCAGCATTTT.

This clone occurred a few times. The rearrangement joins TRBV7-6 to TRBJ2-3; TRBD1 matches 8 bases. Germline V gene sequence: CDR1 SGHVS, CDR2 FNYEAQ. The CDR3 is 15 amino acids. With 1 base clipped from V and 1 base from J, the junction kept 1 base outside the gene matches. This CDR3 reads CASSLEGQGTDTQYF. The CDR3 DNA reads as TGTGCCAGCAGCTTAGAGGGACAGGGCACAGATACGCAGTATTTT.

The rearrangement links TRBV25-1 to TRBJ2-6; D might be TRBD1 (6 bases). The CDR3 has 14 residues. The V and J ends lost 7 bases and 0 bases respectively, with 7 bases between them. Per the germline V gene, CDR1 is MGHDK and CDR2 is SYGVNS. The CDR3 bases are TGTGCCAGCATGGGGGCCTCTGGGGCCAACGTCCTGACTTTC. Translated: CASMGASGANVLTF.